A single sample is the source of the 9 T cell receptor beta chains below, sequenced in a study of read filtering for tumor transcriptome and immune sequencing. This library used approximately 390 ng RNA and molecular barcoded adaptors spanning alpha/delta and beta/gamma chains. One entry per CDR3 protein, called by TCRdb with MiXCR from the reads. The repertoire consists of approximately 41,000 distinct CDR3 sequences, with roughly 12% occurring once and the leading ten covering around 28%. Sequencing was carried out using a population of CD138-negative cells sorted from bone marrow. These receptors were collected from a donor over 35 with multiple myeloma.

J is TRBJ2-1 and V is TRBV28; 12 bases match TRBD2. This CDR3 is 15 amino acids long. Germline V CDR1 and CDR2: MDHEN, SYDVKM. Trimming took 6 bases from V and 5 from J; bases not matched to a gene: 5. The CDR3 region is CASSRRLAGDNEQFF. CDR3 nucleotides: TGTGCCAGCAGCCGCCGACTAGCGGGAGACAATGAGCAGTTCTTC. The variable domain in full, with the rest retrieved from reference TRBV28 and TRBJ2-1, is DVKVTQSSRYLVKRTGEKVFLECVQDMDHENMFWYRQDPGLGLRLIYFSYDVKMKEKGDIPEGYSVSREKKERFSLILESASTNQTSMYLCASSRRLAGDNEQFFGPGTRLTVL.

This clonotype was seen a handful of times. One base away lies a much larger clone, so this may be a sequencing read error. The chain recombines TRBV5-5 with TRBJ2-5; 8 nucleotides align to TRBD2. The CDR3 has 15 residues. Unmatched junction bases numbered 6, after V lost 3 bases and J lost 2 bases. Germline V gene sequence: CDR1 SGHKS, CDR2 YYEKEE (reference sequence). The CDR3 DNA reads TGTGCCAGCAGCTATAGACCGGGAGGGCAAGAGACCCAGTACTTC. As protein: CASSYRPGGQETQYF.

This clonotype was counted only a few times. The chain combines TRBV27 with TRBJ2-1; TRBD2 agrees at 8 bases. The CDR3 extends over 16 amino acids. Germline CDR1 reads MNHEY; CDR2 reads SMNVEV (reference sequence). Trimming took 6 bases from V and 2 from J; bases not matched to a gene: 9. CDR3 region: CASSPSSGSPYNEQFF. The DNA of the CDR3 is TGTGCCAGCAGCCCTTCGAGCGGGAGTCCCTACAATGAGCAGTTCTTC.

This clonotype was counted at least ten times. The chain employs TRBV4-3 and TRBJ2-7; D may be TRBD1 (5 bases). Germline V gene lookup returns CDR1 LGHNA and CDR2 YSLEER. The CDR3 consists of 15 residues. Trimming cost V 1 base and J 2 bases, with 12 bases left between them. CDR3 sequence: CASSQAEGAPYEQYF. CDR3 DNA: TGCGCCAGCAGCCAAGCGGAAGGGGCCCCCTACGAGCAGTACTTC.

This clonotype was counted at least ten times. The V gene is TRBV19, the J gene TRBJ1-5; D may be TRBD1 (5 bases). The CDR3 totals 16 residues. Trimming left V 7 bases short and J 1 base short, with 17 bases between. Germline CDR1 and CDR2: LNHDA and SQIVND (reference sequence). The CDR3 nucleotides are TGTGCCAGTACAGAAGGATCCGGGACGAGCAATCAGCCCCAGCATTTT. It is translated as CASTEGSGTSNQPQHF.

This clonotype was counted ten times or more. CDR3 sequence reads: CASSLFQETQYF. The CDR3 DNA is TGTGCCAGCAGCCTTTTCCAAGAGACCCAGTACTTC. V is TRBV28 and J is TRBJ2-5; D gene ambiguous. The CDR3 is 12 amino acids. Trimming removed 6 bases from V and 1 base from J, with 6 bases in between. CDR1 MDHEN and CDR2 SYDVKM come from the germline V gene.

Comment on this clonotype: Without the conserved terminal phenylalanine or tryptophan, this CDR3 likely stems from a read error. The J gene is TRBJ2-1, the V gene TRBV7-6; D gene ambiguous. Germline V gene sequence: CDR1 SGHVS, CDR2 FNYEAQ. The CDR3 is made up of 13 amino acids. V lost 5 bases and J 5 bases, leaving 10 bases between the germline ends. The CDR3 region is CASSLLSDNEQFL. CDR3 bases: TGTGCCAGCAGCCTCCTATCAGACAATGAGCAGTTCCTC.

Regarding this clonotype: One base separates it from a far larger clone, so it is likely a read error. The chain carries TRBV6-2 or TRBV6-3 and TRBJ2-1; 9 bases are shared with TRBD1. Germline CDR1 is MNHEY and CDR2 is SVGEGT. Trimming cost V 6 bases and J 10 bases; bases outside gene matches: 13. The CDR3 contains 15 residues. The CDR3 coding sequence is TGTGCCAGCAGGTATTCCGGGACAGGGAGCTACGAGCAGTTCTTC. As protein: CASRYSGTGSYEQFF.

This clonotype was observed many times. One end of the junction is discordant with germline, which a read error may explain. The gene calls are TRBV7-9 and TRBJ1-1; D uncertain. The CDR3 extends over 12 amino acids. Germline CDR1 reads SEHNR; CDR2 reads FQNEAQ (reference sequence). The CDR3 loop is CASSLGSLEAYF. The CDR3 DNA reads TGTGCCAGCAGCTTAGGAAGTCTTGAAGCTTACTTT.